This T cell receptor (beta chain) was sequenced during a study of T cell responses to AZD1222 COVID-19 vaccine. General study findings and limits: Reports indicate that nearly half of spike-specific TCRs are directed at unmutated variant regions. Seropositive AZD1222 recipients at baseline numbered only 6 or 7.

The CDR3 is made up of 11 amino acids. Trimming cost V 7 bases and J 7 bases, with 13 bases left between them. Germline lookup yields CDR1 DFQATT and CDR2 SNEGSKA (reference sequence). Details on this clone: Its antigen is as yet unknown.

Here immunoSEQ multiplex PCR was the method, and the copy in TCRdb shows in-frame clones only, minus some. This table has about 120,000 clones, more than 85% appearing once. Sequenced material: peripheral blood, taken 28 days after the second AZD1222 dose. The chain uses TRBV20-1 and TRBJ1-2; D call uncertain. This sequence originates from an adult who received the AZD1222 COVID-19 vaccine. As DNA, the CDR3 is TGCAGTGGGATGGGATTTTCTGGCTACACCTTC. Amino acid sequence: CSGMGFSGYTF.